This T cell receptor (beta chain) was recorded in a study of T cells in Graves' hyperthyroidism and ophthalmopathy. RNA transcripts yielded amplified TCR beta CDR3 regions. HTBI primers were used for first-round RT-PCR of the TCR CDR3. From the multiplex PCR reads, TCRdb called clonotypes with MiXCR, one entry per CDR3 protein. The data show 300,000 to 400,000 distinct CDR3 sequences, 20% to 25% seen once. Exclusion criteria comprised uncontrolled infection, other autoimmune disease, pregnancy or lactation. PBMCs were collected from an approximately 9.3 ml volume of fresh peripheral blood. This clonotype was observed at least ten times. The antigen is undetermined. CDR1 DFQATT and CDR2 SNEGSKA come from the germline V gene (reference sequence). The V end was cut by 6 bases, the J end by 2 bases, with 10 bases between. The CDR3 has 12 residues. Study results and limitations: It was a median roughly six months before onset that the model predicted ophthalmopathy. Blood shared most expanded thyroid clonotypes above 0.001.

Sequencing was performed on blood. The V call is TRBV20-1, the J call TRBJ1-1, with D hard to call. This sequence originates from a woman aged 45-59 years with Graves' hyperthyroidism. CDR3 region: CSARDQNTEAFF. DNA of the CDR3: TGCAGTGCCCGGGATCAAAACACTGAAGCTTTCTTT.